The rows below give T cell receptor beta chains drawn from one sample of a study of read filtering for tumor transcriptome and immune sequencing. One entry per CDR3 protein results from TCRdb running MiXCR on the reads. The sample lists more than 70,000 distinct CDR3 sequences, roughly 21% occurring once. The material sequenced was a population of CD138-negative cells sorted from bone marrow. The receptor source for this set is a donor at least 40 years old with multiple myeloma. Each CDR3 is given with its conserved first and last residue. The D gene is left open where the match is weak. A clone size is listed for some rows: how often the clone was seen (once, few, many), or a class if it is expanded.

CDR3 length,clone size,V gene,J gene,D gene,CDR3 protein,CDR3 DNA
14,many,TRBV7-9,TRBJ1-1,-,CASSYLALNTEAFF,TGTGCCAGCAGCTACCTGGCTTTGAACACTGAAGCTTTCTTT
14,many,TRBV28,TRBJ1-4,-,CASRTLGDNEKLFF,TGTGCCAGCAGGACCTTGGGAGATAATGAAAAACTGTTTTTT
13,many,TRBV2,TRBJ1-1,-,CASGGVVRTEAFF,TGTGCCAGCGGTGGGGTTGTGAGGACTGAAGCTTTCTTT
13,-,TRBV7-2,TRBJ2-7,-,CASSSGLSYEQYF,TGTGCCAGCAGCTCTGGACTGTCCTACGAGCAGTACTTC
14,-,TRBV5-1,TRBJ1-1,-,CASSELGGNTEAFF,TGCGCCAGCAGCGAATTAGGGGGGAACACTGAAGCTTTCTTT
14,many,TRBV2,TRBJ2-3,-,CASRGSIGTDTQYF,TGTGCCAGCAGGGGATCGATCGGGACAGATACGCAGTATTTT
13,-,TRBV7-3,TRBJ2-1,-,CAISRGPYNEQFF,TGTGCCATCAGCCGCGGACCTTACAATGAGCAGTTCTTC
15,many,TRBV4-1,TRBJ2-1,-,CASSQVGGPYNEQFF,TGCGCCAGCAGCCAAGTTGGGGGTCCCTACAATGAGCAGTTCTTC
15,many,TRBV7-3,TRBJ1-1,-,CASSPGGTGNTEAFF,TGTGCCAGCAGCCCGGGGGGGACGGGGAACACTGAAGCTTTCTTT
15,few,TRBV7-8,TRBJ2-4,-,CASSPSRGALNIQYF,TGTGCCAGCAGCCCGAGTCGAGGTGCTCTAAACATTCAGTACTTC
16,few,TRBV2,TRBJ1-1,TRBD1,CASRRDRDSGGTEAFF,TGTGCCAGCCGGAGGGACAGGGACAGTGGGGGCACTGAAGCTTTCTTT
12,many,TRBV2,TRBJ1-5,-,CASSEGNQPQHF,TGTGCCAGCAGTGAGGGGAATCAGCCCCAGCATTTT
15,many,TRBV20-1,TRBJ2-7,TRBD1,CSASTGGLNLNEQYF,TGCAGTGCTTCAACAGGGGGCCTTAACCTCAACGAGCAGTACTTC
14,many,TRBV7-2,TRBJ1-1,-,CASSLWQTHTEAFF,TGTGCCAGCAGCCTATGGCAGACTCACACTGAAGCTTTCTTT
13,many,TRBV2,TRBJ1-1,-,CASSESPGTEAFF,TGTGCCAGCAGTGAAAGTCCAGGCACTGAAGCTTTCTTT
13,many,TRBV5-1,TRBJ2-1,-,CASSLDITMFQFF,TGCGCCAGCAGCTTGGATATTACCATGTTTCAGTTCTTC
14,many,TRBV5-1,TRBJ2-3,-,CASSLIRVTDTQYF,TGCGCCAGCAGCTTGATTAGGGTCACAGATACGCAGTATTTT
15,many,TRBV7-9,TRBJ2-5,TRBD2,CASSLTSGAQETQYF,TGTGCCAGCAGCTTAACTAGCGGGGCTCAAGAGACCCAGTACTTC
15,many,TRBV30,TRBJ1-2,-,CAWSKIGRDGFGYTF,TGTGCCTGGAGTAAGATAGGCAGGGATGGTTTTGGCTACACCTTC
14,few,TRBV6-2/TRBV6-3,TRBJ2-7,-,CASSKQGGYYEQYF,TGTGCCAGCAGCAAACAGGGGGGGTACTACGAGCAGTACTTC
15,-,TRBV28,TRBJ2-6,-,CAISLFGSGANVLTF,TGTGCCATCAGTTTATTTGGCTCTGGGGCCAATGTCCTGACTTTC
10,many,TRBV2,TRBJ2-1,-,CASGRSEQFF,TGTGCCAGCGGCCGGTCTGAGCAGTTCTTC
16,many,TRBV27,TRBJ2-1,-,CASRLRGLLTYNEQFF,TGTGCCAGCAGACTTCGGGGGCTCCTAACCTACAATGAGCAGTTCTTC
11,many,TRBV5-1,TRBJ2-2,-,CASSLAGELFF,TGCGCCAGCAGCTTGGCCGGGGAGCTGTTTTTT
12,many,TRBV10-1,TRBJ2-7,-,CASSGSSYGQYF,TGCGCCAGCAGTGGAAGCTCCTACGGGCAGTACTTC
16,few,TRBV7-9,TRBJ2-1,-,CASSLSRGSSYNEQFF,TGTGCCAGCAGCTTAAGTCGGGGTAGCTCCTACAATGAGCAGTTCTTC
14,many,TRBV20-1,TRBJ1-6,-,CSARDRGGNSPLHF,TGCAGTGCTAGAGATCGGGGGGGCAATTCACCCCTCCACTTT
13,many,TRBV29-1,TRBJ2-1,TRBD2,CSVPSGGASEQFF,TGCAGCGTTCCCAGCGGGGGGGCAAGTGAGCAGTTCTTC
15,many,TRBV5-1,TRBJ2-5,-,CASSDRDPARETQYF,TGCGCCAGCAGCGACCGGGACCCAGCAAGGGAGACCCAGTACTTC
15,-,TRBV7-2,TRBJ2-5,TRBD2,CASSLGLVVWETQYF,TGTGCCAGCAGCCTGGGACTAGTGGTGTGGGAGACCCAGTACTTC
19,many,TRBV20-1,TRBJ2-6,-,CSASMHPGRTDSGANVLTF,TGCAGTGCTAGTATGCACCCGGGACGGACGGACTCTGGGGCCAACGTCCTGACTTTC
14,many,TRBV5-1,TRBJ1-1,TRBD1,CASSSDRANTEAFF,TGCGCCAGCAGCTCTGACAGGGCGAACACTGAAGCTTTCTTT
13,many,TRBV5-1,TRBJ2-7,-,CASSLDGSYEQYF,TGCGCCAGCAGCTTGGATGGTAGCTACGAGCAGTACTTC
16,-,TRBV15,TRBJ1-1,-,CATSRDLWTTNTEAFF,TGTGCCACCAGCAGAGATCTTTGGACAACGAACACTGAAGCTTTCTTT
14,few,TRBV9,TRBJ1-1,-,CASSKGLTNTEAFF,TGTGCCAGCAGTAAAGGACTTACTAACACTGAAGCTTTCTTT
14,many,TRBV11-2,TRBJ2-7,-,CASSLALGTYEQYF,TGTGCCAGCAGCTTGGCGCTGGGGACCTACGAGCAGTACTTC
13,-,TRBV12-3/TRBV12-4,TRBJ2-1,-,CASSFGGRDEQFF,TGTGCCAGCAGTTTTGGGGGCAGGGATGAGCAGTTCTTC
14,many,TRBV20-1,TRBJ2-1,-,CSASGGPGGNEQFF,TGCAGTGCTAGCGGGGGGCCGGGCGGAAATGAGCAGTTCTTC
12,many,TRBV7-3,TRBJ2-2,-,CASAVGTGELFF,TGTGCCAGCGCCGTTGGCACCGGGGAGCTGTTTTTT
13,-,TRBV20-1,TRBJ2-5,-,CSAGGPSQETQYF,TGCAGTGCTGGGGGACCCTCCCAAGAGACCCAGTACTTC
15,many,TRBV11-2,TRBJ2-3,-,CASSFRGSRPDTQYF,TGTGCCAGCAGCTTCCGCGGTTCACGCCCAGATACGCAGTATTTT
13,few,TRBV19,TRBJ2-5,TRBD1,CASRDRNEETQYF,TGTGCCAGTCGGGACAGAAACGAGGAGACCCAGTACTTC
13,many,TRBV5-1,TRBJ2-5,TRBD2,CASRDSGAETQYF,TGCGCCAGCAGGGATAGCGGGGCCGAGACCCAGTACTTC
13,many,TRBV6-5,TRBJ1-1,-,CASSYSKNTEAFF,TGTGCCAGCAGTTACTCCAAGAACACTGAAGCTTTCTTT
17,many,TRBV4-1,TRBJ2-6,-,CASSRGSRAAGANVLTF,TGCGCCAGCAGCCGAGGAAGTCGGGCAGCTGGGGCCAACGTCCTGACTTTC